The 12 T cell receptor beta chains in this list originate from one sample, sequenced in a study of blood T cell repertoires in COVID-19. Assay used: immunoSEQ multiplex PCR; TCRdb lists only in-frame clones, some missing. The repertoire holds around 360,000 clones, with 87% as singletons. The specimen sequenced was peripheral blood. Every receptor here comes from a woman in her 30s with COVID-19, enrolled during active disease.

The chain uses TRBV5-1 and TRBJ1-6; a weak D match, TRBD1 (5 bases). The CDR3 length is 14 residues. Trimming shortened V by 4 bases and J by 14 bases, and 19 bases separated the two germline ends. Looked up from germline, CDR1 is SGHRS and CDR2 is YFSETQ. The CDR3 is CASSTGEGPEALHF. CDR3 sequence (DNA): TGCGCCAGCAGCACGGGGGAGGGACCAGAGGCCCTCCACTTT. The full variable domain, with the rest looked up from reference TRBV5-1 and TRBJ1-6, is KAGVTQTPRYLIKTRGQQVTLSCSPISGHRSVSWYQQTPGQGLQFLFEYFSETQRNKGNFPGRFSGRQFSNSRSEMNVSTLELGDSALYLCASSTGEGPEALHFGNGTRLTVT.

The V call is TRBV11-2, the J call TRBJ2-1; TRBD2 might be the D (5 bases). Germline CDR1 reads SGHAT; CDR2 reads FQNNGV. V was shortened by 1 base and J by 4 bases, with 8 bases between the two germline ends. The CDR3 totals 14 residues. The CDR3 region has the DNA TGTGCCAGCAGCTTAGGCGGAGGATACAATGAGCAGTTCTTC. Translation gives CASSLGGGYNEQFF.

The chain has TRBV19 and TRBJ2-3; 8 nucleotides align to TRBD2. The V gene end was trimmed by 7 bases and the J gene end by 0 bases; junction bases not matched to a gene: 6. Germline V lookup: CDR1 LNHDA, CDR2 SQIVND (reference sequence). The CDR3 covers 15 residues. The CDR3: CASTLSGTSTDTQYF. The CDR3, as DNA: TGTGCCAGTACTCTTAGCGGGACTAGCACAGATACGCAGTATTTT.

J is TRBJ1-6 and V is TRBV30, with unresolved D. The CDR3 has 11 amino acids. Germline V gene data show CDR1 as GTSNPN and CDR2 as SVGIG (reference sequence). Trimming took 2 bases from V and 7 from J, leaving 3 bases between them. The CDR3 bases are TGTGCCTGGAGTTCAAATTCACCCCTCCACTTT. Residues: CAWSSNSPLHF.

This chain uses TRBV5-4 with TRBJ2-7; possible D gene TRBD1, 5 bases. V gave up 6 bases and J gave up 5 bases, with 15 bases separating them. Per the germline V gene, CDR1 is SGHNT and CDR2 is YYREEE (reference sequence). The CDR3 consists of 13 residues. The CDR3: CASTLLGRDEQYF. The CDR3, as DNA: TGTGCCAGCACCCTCCTGGGCAGGGACGAGCAGTACTTC.

This clone was observed a single time. The rearrangement uses TRBV9 and TRBJ2-1, with 8 bases fitting TRBD2. The V gene end was trimmed by 3 bases and the J gene end by 8 bases; junction bases not matched to a gene: 7. The germline V gene encodes CDR1 SGDLS and CDR2 YYNGEE. CDR3 length: 14 residues. The CDR3 reads CASSALAVVDEQFF. CDR3 coding DNA: TGTGCCAGCAGCGCACTAGCGGTCGTGGATGAGCAGTTCTTC.

This sequence joins TRBV15 and TRBJ2-7; 10 bases are a match to TRBD1. Trimming took 1 base from V and 4 from J; bases not matched to a gene: 7. The CDR3 has 16 residues. Germline V gives CDR1 LNHNV, CDR2 YYDKDF (reference sequence). Here the CDR3 reads CATSRGGGTGVYEQYF. CDR3 DNA: TGTGCCACCAGCAGAGGAGGGGGGACAGGGGTATACGAGCAGTACTTC. The variable domain in full, with the rest retrieved from reference TRBV15 and TRBJ2-7, is DAMVIQNPRYQVTQFGKPVTLSCSQTLNHNVMYWYQQKSSQAPKLLFHYYDKDFNNEADTPDNFQSRRPNTSFCFLDIRSPGLGDTAMYLCATSRGGGTGVYEQYFGPGTRLTVT.

Only one count was recorded for this clone. DNA for the CDR3: TGTGCCAGCACCGACTCGAGCTCCTATAATTCACCCCTCCACTTT. The encoded protein is CASTDSSSYNSPLHF. The chain links TRBV6-6 to TRBJ1-6, with unresolved D. Trimming took off 7 bases at V and 0 bases at J, with 10 bases between the two ends. This CDR3 has 15 residues. CDR1 is MNHNY and CDR2 is SVGAGI in the germline V gene (reference sequence).

The DNA for the CDR3 is TGTGCCAGCAGTTACGAGGGAAGCGAGCAGTACTTC. As protein: CASSYEGSEQYF. V and J are TRBV6-5 and TRBJ2-7, with D possibly matching TRBD2 (5 bases). This CDR3 has 12 residues. V shed 2 bases and J shed 6 bases, with 8 bases lying between them. CDR1 and CDR2 (germline): MNHEY, SVGAGI.

The chain has TRBV9 and TRBJ1-4; no clear D. CDR3 size: 13 residues. V was pared by 3 bases and J by 14 bases, with 17 bases between. Germline assignment: CDR1 SGDLS and CDR2 YYNGEE. CDR3 region: CASSGAGGPGLFF. The CDR3 DNA reads TGTGCCAGCAGCGGAGCAGGCGGCCCGGGGCTGTTTTTT.

In this sample, this clone turned up once. CDR3 DNA: TGTGCCAGCAGTTACTCCGGACAGGGCACAGATACGCAGTATTTT. Translated: CASSYSGQGTDTQYF. The chain employs TRBV6-5 and TRBJ2-3; 7 nucleotides align to TRBD1. Per the germline V gene, CDR1 is MNHEY and CDR2 is SVGAGI. With 0 bases clipped from V and 1 base from J, the junction kept 1 base outside the gene matches. This CDR3 is built from 15 residues.

V is TRBV27 and J is TRBJ2-1; D uncertain. This CDR3 spans 14 amino acids. Germline V gene lookup returns CDR1 MNHEY and CDR2 SMNVEV (reference sequence). V dropped 7 bases and J dropped 0 bases, with 10 bases sitting between them. CDR3 bases: TGTGCCAGCACCTTCGGCGGCTCCTACAATGAGCAGTTCTTC. Protein product: CASTFGGSYNEQFF.